In its sample, the clone carrying this T cell receptor beta chain was seen many times. Its antigen is as yet unknown. Germline V gives CDR1 MNHNS, CDR2 SASEGT. V lost 8 bases, J lost 1 base, and 9 bases lay in between. The CDR3 runs to 13 residues. This sample was taken from a study of regulatory T cells in long-lasting Graves disease. Study-wide points: Repertoires from persistent disease leaned toward TRBV28, TRBJ1-2 and TRBJ2-5.

Time point noted: persistent/refractory GD, antithyroid drugs over 5 years with positive TRAb. Making the TCR library involved RNA that had been extracted from PBMCs. TCR beta libraries were built with iRepertoire HTBI primers and Arm-PCR of CDR3 regions. Via MiXCR, TCRdb re-called the multiplex PCR reads, giving one row per CDR3 protein. The table records about 470,000 distinct CDR3 sequences, roughly a fifth of them present only once. This sample comprised peripheral blood mononuclear cells (PBMCs), obtained when the disease was refractory, from a patient treated with antithyroid drugs. This rearrangement joins TRBV6-1 to TRBJ1-5; D might be TRBD1 (6 bases). The sequence was collected from a female donor with Graves disease. CDR3 DNA sequence: TGTGCCAGCCGGACAGCGAGCAATCAGCCCCAGCATTTT. Amino acids: CASRTASNQPQHF.